Listed below are T cell receptor beta chains from one sample, sequenced in a study of early T cells in non-severe SARS-CoV-2 infection. Each CDR3 protein gets one entry after TCRdb re-called the 5' RACE reads with MiXCR. The sample lists 75,000 to 100,000 distinct CDR3 sequences; approximately 15% were seen once. The sequencing sample was made of whole blood. Receptor source: an adult who was a healthcare worker with PCR-confirmed SARS-CoV-2 infection or an uninfected control (not recorded which). Both conserved end residues are part of each CDR3. The D gene is left open where the match is weak. Rows give clone size only sometimes, using once, few, many, or a class for an expanded clone.

many	TRBV29-1	-	TRBJ1-1	CSVSRPGGTEAFF	TGCAGCGTCAGTCGGCCGGGAGGCACTGAAGCTTTCTTT
few	TRBV11-2	TRBD1	TRBJ2-2	CASSLAGQGSTGELFF	TGTGCCAGCAGCTTAGCGGGACAGGGGAGCACCGGGGAGCTGTTTTTT
few	TRBV4-3	-	TRBJ1-5	CASSQEREGGQPQHF	TGCGCCAGCAGCCAAGAAAGGGAGGGAGGTCAGCCCCAGCATTTT
-	TRBV6-5	-	TRBJ1-2	CASSYSGVQGYGYTF	TGTGCCAGCAGTTACTCCGGAGTCCAGGGGTATGGCTACACCTTC
-	TRBV7-2	-	TRBJ2-7	CASSLGPANYEQYF	TGTGCCAGCAGCTTAGGGCCTGCCAACTACGAGCAGTACTTC
-	TRBV19	-	TRBJ1-2	CASKDGNYGYTF	TGTGCCAGTAAGGACGGTAACTATGGCTACACCTTC
-	TRBV20-1	-	TRBJ1-2	CSASGDYGYTF	TGCAGTGCTAGCGGTGACTATGGCTACACCTTC
few	TRBV11-2	-	TRBJ1-1	CASSLDGGTNTEAFF	TGTGCCAGCAGCTTAGATGGGGGCACGAACACTGAAGCTTTCTTT
-	TRBV28	TRBD2	TRBJ2-1	CASSLSPSGNEQFF	TGTGCCAGCAGTTTATCCCCTAGCGGCAATGAGCAGTTCTTC
few	TRBV2	-	TRBJ1-1	CASSERGSRVTEAFF	TGTGCCAGCAGTGAACGAGGGTCCCGGGTCACTGAAGCTTTCTTT
-	TRBV20-1	-	TRBJ2-3	CSAPGLGVDTQYF	TGCAGTGCTCCGGGTCTAGGGGTAGATACGCAGTATTTT
-	TRBV10-3	TRBD2	TRBJ2-3	CAISGRGSRATQYF	TGTGCCATCAGCGGGCGGGGGTCGAGAGCTACGCAGTATTTT
many	TRBV11-2	TRBD2	TRBJ2-1	CASSVTSAAYNEQFF	TGTGCCAGCAGCGTTACTAGCGCGGCCTACAATGAGCAGTTCTTC
-	TRBV5-1	TRBD2	TRBJ2-5	CASSTLAGVVETQYF	TGCGCCAGCAGCACATTAGCGGGAGTAGTGGAGACCCAGTACTTC
many	TRBV6-2/TRBV6-3	TRBD1	TRBJ2-7	CASSYSTGSAEQYF	TGTGCCAGCAGTTACTCGACAGGGTCAGCCGAGCAGTACTTC
few	TRBV12-5	-	TRBJ1-5	CASGLVLAGRFRRNQPQHF	TGTGCTAGTGGTTTGGTACTCGCGGGGAGATTCCGACGCAATCAGCCCCAGCATTTT
few	TRBV10-3	-	TRBJ2-5	CAIRALAGPSGTQYF	TGTGCCATCAGAGCCCTAGCCGGCCCAAGCGGGACCCAGTACTTC
-	TRBV12-3/TRBV12-4	-	TRBJ1-1	CASSFSGTEAFF	TGTGCCAGCAGTTTCTCGGGGACTGAAGCTTTCTTT
few	TRBV18	TRBD1	TRBJ1-5	CASSRGQKYQPQHF	TGTGCCAGCTCACGGGGACAGAAGTATCAGCCCCAGCATTTT
many	TRBV28	TRBD1	TRBJ2-7	CASRKQGAAPEQYF	TGTGCCAGCCGCAAACAGGGGGCTGCCCCCGAGCAGTACTTC
many	TRBV7-9	-	TRBJ1-2	CASSLSGAGGYTF	TGTGCCAGCAGCTTGTCCGGGGCCGGTGGCTACACCTTC
many	TRBV27	TRBD2	TRBJ2-6	CASSLAGAGANVLTF	TGTGCCAGCAGTTTAGCGGGGGCTGGGGCCAACGTCCTGACTTTC
-	TRBV19	-	TRBJ1-6	CASSPPGSYNSPLHF	TGTGCCAGTAGTCCCCCGGGGTCCTATAATTCACCCCTCCACTTT
-	TRBV18	-	TRBJ1-1	CASSGGLGTEAFF	TGTGCCAGCTCTGGTGGGCTGGGCACTGAAGCTTTCTTT
-	TRBV7-9	-	TRBJ1-4	CASSLEVGTQALFF	TGTGCCAGCAGCTTAGAAGTGGGGACCCAGGCGCTGTTTTTT
few	TRBV15	-	TRBJ2-7	CATSRESRGEQYF	TGTGCCACCAGCAGAGAGTCTAGGGGCGAGCAGTACTTC
-	TRBV9	TRBD2	TRBJ2-1	CASSVGSGGPFF	TGTGCCAGCAGCGTAGGTAGCGGGGGGCCTTTCTTC
-	TRBV29-1	-	TRBJ1-1	CSVEGTVNTEAFF	TGCAGCGTTGAGGGGACGGTGAACACTGAAGCTTTCTTT
few	TRBV7-6	-	TRBJ2-5	CASSLVAPAETQYF	TGTGCCAGCAGCTTAGTGGCGCCCGCGGAGACCCAGTACTTC
-	TRBV28	TRBD2	TRBJ2-1	CASSPGTSVYNEQFF	TGTGCCAGCAGTCCCGGGACTAGCGTATACAATGAGCAGTTCTTC
few	TRBV7-2	TRBD2	TRBJ2-1	CASSLREGNEQFF	TGTGCCAGCAGCCTCAGGGAGGGCAATGAGCAGTTCTTC
-	TRBV7-9	-	TRBJ1-4	CASSLGDFEKLFF	TGTGCCAGCAGCTTAGGGGACTTTGAAAAACTGTTTTTT
many	TRBV7-9	-	TRBJ1-2	CASSSITTGYTF	TGTGCCAGCAGCTCTATCACTACTGGCTACACCTTC
-	TRBV30	TRBD1	TRBJ1-2	CAWKGQGAPSNYGYTF	TGTGCCTGGAAGGGACAGGGGGCGCCTTCTAACTATGGCTACACCTTC
few	TRBV20-1	-	TRBJ2-2	CSAPGPAAGELFF	TGCAGTGCCCCCGGACCGGCAGCCGGGGAGCTGTTTTTT
many	TRBV28	-	TRBJ2-2	CASSLGLGELFF	TGTGCCAGCAGTTTGGGGCTAGGGGAGCTGTTTTTT
-	TRBV10-2	-	TRBJ1-4	CASSESGSNEKLFF	TGCGCCAGCAGTGAAAGTGGTTCTAATGAAAAACTGTTTTTT
few	TRBV7-8	TRBD1	TRBJ1-5	CASSPQTGNYNQPQHF	TGTGCCAGCAGCCCCCAGACAGGGAACTACAATCAGCCCCAGCATTTT
few	TRBV4-3	-	TRBJ2-3	CASSQRGTGGDTQYF	TGCGCCAGCAGCCAAAGAGGCACCGGCGGGGATACGCAGTATTTT
few	TRBV14	TRBD1	TRBJ1-2	CASSRQPGGQGYGYTF	TGTGCCAGCAGCCGTCAACCAGGGGGCCAAGGCTATGGCTACACCTTC
-	TRBV6-5	-	TRBJ1-3	CATFWTGGNTIYF	TGTGCCACCTTTTGGACGGGTGGAAACACCATATATTTT
-	TRBV7-9	-	TRBJ2-5	CASSLDKTTQYF	TGTGCCAGCAGCTTGGACAAGACGACCCAGTACTTC
few	TRBV6-6	TRBD2	TRBJ2-7	CASSFVNLEREGRYEQYF	TGTGCCAGCAGTTTCGTGAACCTGGAGCGGGAGGGACGGTACGAGCAGTACTTC
-	TRBV12-3/TRBV12-4	-	TRBJ2-7	CASRESQGAEQYF	TGTGCCAGCAGAGAATCTCAGGGCGCCGAGCAGTACTTC
-	TRBV6-2/TRBV6-3	TRBD2	TRBJ2-7	CASSNAGTSVSEQYF	TGTGCCAGCAGCAACGCCGGGACTAGCGTCTCCGAGCAGTACTTC
-	TRBV6-6	TRBD1	TRBJ2-1	CASSYLTGGGYNEQFF	TGTGCCAGCAGTTACCTGACAGGGGGTGGGTACAATGAGCAGTTCTTC
-	TRBV12-5	-	TRBJ1-1	CASGRGGGNTEAFF	TGTGCTAGTGGTCGCGGGGGTGGGAACACTGAAGCTTTCTTT
-	TRBV6-2/TRBV6-3	-	TRBJ1-5	CASRNRGPTGAIGSNQPQHF	TGTGCCAGCAGGAACCGGGGGCCGACAGGCGCCATAGGTAGCAATCAGCCCCAGCATTTT
-	TRBV28	TRBD2	TRBJ2-2	CASSPGTSGGSWTGELFF	TGTGCCAGCAGTCCCGGGACTAGCGGGGGGTCATGGACCGGGGAGCTGTTTTTT
few	TRBV29-1	-	TRBJ2-1	CSVGRPLSYNEQFF	TGCAGCGTTGGCCGCCCCCTGTCCTACAATGAGCAGTTCTTC
many	TRBV5-4	TRBD1	TRBJ2-7	CASSRGQGLTSLSPYEQYF	TGTGCCAGCAGCCGAGGACAGGGGTTAACTTCCCTTTCTCCCTACGAGCAGTACTTC
-	TRBV6-2/TRBV6-3	TRBD1	TRBJ1-3	CASSYRRDSSGNTIYF	TGTGCCAGCAGTTATCGACGGGACAGCTCTGGAAACACCATATATTTT
-	TRBV6-2/TRBV6-3	-	TRBJ1-4	CASSYSTGNEKLFF	TGTGCCAGCAGTTACTCTACGGGAAATGAAAAACTGTTTTTT
few	TRBV6-1	-	TRBJ2-3	CASSQAFGTDTQYF	TGTGCCAGCAGTCAAGCGTTCGGCACAGATACGCAGTATTTT
few	TRBV10-1	TRBD2	TRBJ2-3	CASSETSGYTDTQYF	TGCGCCAGCAGTGAGACTAGCGGATACACAGATACGCAGTATTTT
-	TRBV29-1	-	TRBJ1-1	CRVGGVNTEAFF	TGCCGGGTCGGGGGGGTCAACACTGAAGCTTTCTTT
-	TRBV28	TRBD2	TRBJ2-7	CASSELAGRYEQYF	TGTGCCAGCAGTGAACTAGCGGGACGATACGAGCAGTACTTC
few	TRBV6-2/TRBV6-3	TRBD1	TRBJ1-1	CASKVTGTNTEAFF	TGTGCCAGTAAAGTGACAGGGACTAACACTGAAGCTTTCTTT
few	TRBV9	TRBD1	TRBJ2-2	CASRDRATGELFF	TGTGCCAGCAGGGACAGGGCCACCGGGGAGCTGTTTTTT
many	TRBV6-5	TRBD1	TRBJ1-1	CASGPNRDRGTEAFF	TGTGCCAGCGGCCCAAACCGGGACAGGGGCACTGAAGCTTTCTTT